This TCR beta chain was captured by sequencing in a study of blood T cell repertoires in COVID-19. Study information: The origin of the acute and convalescent COVID-19 samples was the United States, Italy and Spain. T cells, B-cell-depleted T cells, or PBMCs supplied cDNA or gDNA.

This CDR3 is built from 15 residues. Germline CDR1 MNHEY, CDR2 SVGEGT. J lost 5 bases, V lost 6 bases, and 7 bases had no gene match. Original processing methods: Reference gene primer amplification gave estimated nucleated cell counts. The data were produced by immunoSEQ multiplex PCR, yet TCRdb's version contains in-frame clones alone and is incomplete. The V and J calls and clone size were taken over from that table, and D and trimming were inferred from the DNA. The table has about 190,000 clones, over 75% seen once; the top ten hold 2.5% to 3%. The clonotype was recovered from an elderly woman with active or convalescent COVID-19. V and J are TRBV6-2 or TRBV6-3 and TRBJ1-5; 10 positions match TRBD1. The material sequenced was peripheral blood. CDR3 sequence: CASSTRDRGDQPQHF. The CDR3 coding sequence is TGTGCCAGCAGCACCCGGGACAGGGGAGATCAGCCCCAGCATTTT.